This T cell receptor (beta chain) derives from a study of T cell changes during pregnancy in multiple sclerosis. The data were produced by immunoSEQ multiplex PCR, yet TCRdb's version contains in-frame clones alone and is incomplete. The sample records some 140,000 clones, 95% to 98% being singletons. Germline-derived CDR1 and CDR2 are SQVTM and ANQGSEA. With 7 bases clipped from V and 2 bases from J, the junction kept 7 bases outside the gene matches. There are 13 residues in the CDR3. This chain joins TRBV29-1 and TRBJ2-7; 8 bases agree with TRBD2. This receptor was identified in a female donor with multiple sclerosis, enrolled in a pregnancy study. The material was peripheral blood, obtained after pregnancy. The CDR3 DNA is TGCAGCGCTATAGCGGGAACTACCTACGAGCAGTACTTC. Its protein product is CSAIAGTTYEQYF.